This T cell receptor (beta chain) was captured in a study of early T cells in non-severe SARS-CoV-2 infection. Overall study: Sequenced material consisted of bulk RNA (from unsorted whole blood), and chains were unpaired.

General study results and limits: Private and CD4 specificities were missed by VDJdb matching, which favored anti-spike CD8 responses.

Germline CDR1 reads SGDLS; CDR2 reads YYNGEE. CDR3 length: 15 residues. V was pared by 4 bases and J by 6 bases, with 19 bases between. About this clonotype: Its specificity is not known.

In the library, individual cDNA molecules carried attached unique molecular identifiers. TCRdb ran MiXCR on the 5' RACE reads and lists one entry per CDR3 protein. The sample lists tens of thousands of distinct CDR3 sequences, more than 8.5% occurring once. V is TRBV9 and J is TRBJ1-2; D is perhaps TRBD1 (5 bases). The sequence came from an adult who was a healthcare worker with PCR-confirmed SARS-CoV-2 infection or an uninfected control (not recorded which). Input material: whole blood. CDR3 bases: TGTGCCAGCAGCCCCCTCGGCATGGGGGTCCATGGCTACACCTTC. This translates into CASSPLGMGVHGYTF.